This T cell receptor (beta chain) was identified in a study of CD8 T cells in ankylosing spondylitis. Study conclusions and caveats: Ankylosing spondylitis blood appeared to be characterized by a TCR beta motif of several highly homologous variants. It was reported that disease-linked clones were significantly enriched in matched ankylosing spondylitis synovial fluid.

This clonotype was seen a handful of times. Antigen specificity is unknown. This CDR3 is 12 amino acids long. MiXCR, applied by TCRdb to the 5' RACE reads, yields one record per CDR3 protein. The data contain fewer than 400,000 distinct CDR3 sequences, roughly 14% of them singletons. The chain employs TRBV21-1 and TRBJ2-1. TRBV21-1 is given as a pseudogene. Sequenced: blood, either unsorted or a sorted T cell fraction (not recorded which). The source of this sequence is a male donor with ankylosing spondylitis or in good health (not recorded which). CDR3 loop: CASSKVINEQFF. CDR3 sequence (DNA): TGTGCCAGCAGCAAAGTAATTAATGAGCAGTTCTTC.